This TCR beta chain was identified during a study of shared clonotypes between healthy human individuals. Across the whole study: Contributing individuals were a couple of females and three males aged 18 to 49. Each donor had three CD4 naive, three CD4 memory, two CD8 naive and one CD8 memory plate. Findings of the study overall: The naive CD4 repertoires of several donors were compared, and around 4.9% of clonotypes were shared.

CDR1 is SNHLY and CDR2 is FYNNEI in the germline V gene. The CDR3 runs 13 residues. V lost 3 bases and J lost 2; bases outside the gene matches: 1. In the original analysis: Because ImmunoSEQ provided only junction sequences with no quality scores, the filtering differed. Sequencing used immunoSEQ multiplex PCR; TCRdb keeps in-frame clones, though not all of them. The V and J calls and the clone size are those of that table, but D and trimming were determined from the DNA. The data hold roughly 330,000 clones, with around 72% observed a single time. Note on this clone: Its antigen is still unknown.

This TCR derives from a man younger than 45 in good health. Sequenced input: memory CD4+ T cells sorted from blood. Subset specified: CD45RA-negative fraction. The genes are TRBV2 and TRBJ2-7, with 7 bases matching TRBD1. CDR3 sequence: CASSEGTAYEQYF. The CDR3 bases are TGTGCCAGCAGTGAGGGGACAGCCTACGAGCAGTACTTC.